This T cell receptor (beta chain) was identified during a study of control samples from healthy donors and cancer patients. The method was immunoSEQ multiplex PCR; TCRdb's version includes in-frame clones alone and lacks a portion of them. The table has about 110,000 clones, roughly 89% seen once. CDR3 length equals 15 residues. Between the trimmed V and J ends, which lost 1 base and 0 bases, there was a span of 4 bases. The germline gives CDR1 MNHEY, CDR2 SMNVEV (reference sequence). The specimen sequenced was blood. The chain links TRBV27 to TRBJ2-6, with D unclear. This TCR was recovered from a woman aged 45-65 years in good health. The CDR3 spells CASSLLVSGANVLTF. The CDR3 region has the DNA TGTGCCAGCAGTTTATTGGTCTCTGGGGCCAACGTCCTGACTTTC. Combining the CDR3 with reference TRBV27 and TRBJ2-6 gives the whole variable domain EAQVTQNPRYLITVTGKKLTVTCSQNMNHEYMSWYRQDPGLGLRQIYYSMNVEVTDKGDVPEGYKVSRKEKRNFPLILESPSPNQTSLYFCASSLLVSGANVLTFGAGSRLTVL.